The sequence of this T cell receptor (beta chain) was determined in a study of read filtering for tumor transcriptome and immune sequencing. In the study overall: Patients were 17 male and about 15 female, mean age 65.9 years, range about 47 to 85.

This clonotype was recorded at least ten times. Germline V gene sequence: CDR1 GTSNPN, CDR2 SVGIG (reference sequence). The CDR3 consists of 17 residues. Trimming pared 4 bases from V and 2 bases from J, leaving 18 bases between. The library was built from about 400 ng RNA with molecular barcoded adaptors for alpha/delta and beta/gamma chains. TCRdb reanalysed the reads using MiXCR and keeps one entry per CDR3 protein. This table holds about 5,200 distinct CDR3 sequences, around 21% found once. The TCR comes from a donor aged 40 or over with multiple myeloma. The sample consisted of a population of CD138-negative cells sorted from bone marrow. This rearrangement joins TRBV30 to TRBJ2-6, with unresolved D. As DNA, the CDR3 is TGTGCCTGGACCAACGGTTGGGGTTCCACTGGGGCCAACGTCCTGACTTTC. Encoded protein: CAWTNGWGSTGANVLTF.